The source of this T cell receptor (beta chain) is a study of T-cell reconstitution after alpha-beta-depleted transplantation in children. The V and J ends lost 6 bases and 5 bases, in that order; junction bases with no gene match: 9. Looked up from germline, CDR1 is ENHRY and CDR2 is SYGVKD. The CDR3 has 14 residues. Study-wide results and caveats: When one year had passed after transplant, most T-cell counts and diversity came from newly produced T cells.

A library of TCRbeta sequences, prepared with unique molecular identifiers, was generated. TCRdb re-derived calls from the PCR reads in MiXCR, one entry per CDR3 protein. The table has 480,000 or so distinct CDR3 sequences, approximately 10% seen once. There are many counts of this clonotype. No antigen is known for it. The input for sequencing was PBMCs, taken before TCRalphabeta/CD19-depleted stem cell transplant. This TCR was sampled from a child aged 2 to 10 with inherited bone marrow failure, due to receive a stem cell transplant. This chain connects TRBV10-3 to TRBJ1-2; 7 bases line up with TRBD1. This chain's CDR3 is CAIRTGTARYGYTF. DNA for the CDR3: TGTGCCATCAGAACCGGGACAGCCCGGTATGGCTACACCTTC.